The rows below give T cell receptor beta chains drawn from one sample of a study of PD-L1 blockade in urothelial cancer. The assay was immunoSEQ multiplex PCR, and TCRdb's table has in-frame clones only and misses some. The repertoire has about 90,000 clones, approximately 91% of them found once; the top ten carry more than 8%. The sample in question was PBMCs, obtained around atezolizumab (anti-PD-L1) treatment. The source is a man aged 60-69 years with urothelial cancer. The CDR3 runs from the conserved cysteine through the conserved F or W. The D gene is left open where the match is weak. Some rows have no size entry. The others give once, few or many, or a class for an expanded clone.

v_gene	abundance	j_gene	d_gene	CDR3aa	CDR3nt
TRBV7-3	-	TRBJ2-2	TRBD2	CASSVGTSGNTGELFF	TGTGCCAGCAGCGTTGGGACTAGCGGGAACACCGGGGAGCTGTTTTTT
TRBV5-6	-	TRBJ2-3	TRBD2	CASSLAGSGGTDTQYF	TGTGCCAGCAGCTTGGCAGGTAGCGGGGGCACAGATACGCAGTATTTT
TRBV6-4	-	TRBJ2-3	TRBD1	CASSPDRASTDTQYF	TGTGCCAGCAGTCCTGACAGGGCGAGCACAGATACGCAGTATTTT
TRBV2	-	TRBJ2-7	TRBD1	CASQDRSSYEQYF	TGTGCCAGCCAGGACAGGTCGTCCTACGAGCAGTACTTC
TRBV27	-	TRBJ1-1	-	CASSISPGTEAFF	TGTGCCAGCAGCATTTCCCCGGGCACTGAAGCTTTCTTT
TRBV2	-	TRBJ2-3	-	CASSYTRDTQYF	TGTGCCAGCAGTTACACGCGGGATACGCAGTATTTT
TRBV15	-	TRBJ2-7	-	CATSRDKGTAYSYEQYF	TGTGCCACCAGCAGAGATAAAGGTACAGCTTACTCCTACGAGCAGTACTTC
TRBV7-2	-	TRBJ1-1	-	CASTLSWLNTEAFF	TGTGCCAGCACCCTCTCCTGGCTTAACACTGAAGCTTTCTTT
TRBV4-3	-	TRBJ1-2	TRBD1	CASSQVSTGAGYTF	TGCGCCAGCAGCCAAGTATCTACAGGGGCTGGCTACACCTTC
TRBV5-4	-	TRBJ2-2	-	CASSVGRGNTGELFF	TGTGCCAGCAGCGTAGGACGGGGAAACACCGGGGAGCTGTTTTTT
TRBV7-9	-	TRBJ1-1	-	CASSLEARANTEAFF	TGTGCCAGCAGCTTAGAGGCCAGGGCGAACACTGAAGCTTTCTTT
TRBV5-8	-	TRBJ2-3	-	CASGLPSTDTQYF	TGTGCCAGTGGGCTACCGTCGACGGATACGCAGTATTTT
TRBV5-1	-	TRBJ2-7	-	CASSLSVGGTYEQYF	TGCGCCAGCAGCTTGTCTGTCGGAGGGACCTACGAGCAGTACTTC
TRBV7-2	-	TRBJ2-7	TRBD2	CASSFGAGGPLYEQYF	TGTGCCAGCAGCTTTGGGGCGGGAGGGCCCCTCTACGAGCAGTACTTC
TRBV4-2	-	TRBJ2-5	TRBD1	CASSVAGTVQETQYF	TGTGCCAGCAGCGTTGCCGGGACAGTACAAGAGACCCAGTACTTC
TRBV9	-	TRBJ2-1	-	CASSTLMGSSYNEQFF	TGTGCCAGCAGCACCCTGATGGGGAGCTCCTACAATGAGCAGTTCTTC
TRBV18	once	TRBJ2-7	TRBD1	CASSPMQGQGEQYF	TGTGCCAGCTCACCAATGCAGGGACAGGGCGAGCAGTACTTC
TRBV4-2	-	TRBJ2-7	TRBD1	CASSQQTGTLSYEQYF	TGTGCTAGCAGCCAACAGACAGGGACCCTTTCCTACGAGCAGTACTTC
TRBV18	-	TRBJ2-4	-	CASSPYDSLAKNIQYF	TGTGCCAGCTCACCATATGACTCACTAGCCAAAAACATTCAGTACTTC
TRBV9	once	TRBJ2-4	-	CASSSLASENIQYF	TGTGCCAGCAGCTCTCTGGCGAGCGAAAACATTCAGTACTTC
TRBV28	-	TRBJ2-7	-	CASSSHTGGPGSYEQYF	TGTGCCAGCAGCTCACACACCGGGGGGCCCGGGTCCTACGAGCAGTACTTC
TRBV28	-	TRBJ1-2	-	CATQFNYGYTF	TGTGCCACCCAATTTAACTATGGCTACACCTTC
TRBV2	-	TRBJ2-7	TRBD2	CASRGTTSYEQYF	TGTGCCAGCAGAGGGACTACCTCCTACGAGCAGTACTTC
TRBV5-6	-	TRBJ2-3	-	CASSSVTDTQYF	TGTGCCAGCAGCTCGGTCACAGATACGCAGTATTTT
TRBV4-2	-	TRBJ1-1	-	CASSQTLGGLAFF	TGTGCCAGCAGCCAAACCCTTGGGGGCTTAGCTTTCTTT
TRBV18	-	TRBJ2-3	-	CASSPLADTQYF	TGTGCCAGCTCACCCCTAGCAGATACGCAGTATTTT
TRBV4-2	-	TRBJ1-5	-	CASSQDPAGNQPQHF	TGTGCCAGCAGCCAAGACCCGGCAGGGAATCAGCCCCAGCATTTT
TRBV5-4	-	TRBJ1-3	-	CASSLGGTTPNTIYF	TGTGCCAGCAGCTTGGGAGGCACCACCCCAAACACCATATATTTT
TRBV30	-	TRBJ2-7	-	CAWSHGYEQYF	TGTGCCTGGAGTCACGGCTACGAGCAGTACTTC
TRBV10-3	-	TRBJ1-2	-	CAISAADGQGDYGYTF	TGTGCCATCAGCGCCGCGGACGGGCAGGGCGACTATGGCTACACCTTC
TRBV11-1	-	TRBJ1-3	-	CASSPGRISGNTIYF	TGTGCCAGCAGCCCAGGAAGAATCTCTGGAAACACCATATATTTT
TRBV4-1	-	TRBJ2-1	-	CASSIRQDPSYNEQFF	TGCGCCAGCAGCATCCGACAGGATCCCTCCTACAATGAGCAGTTCTTC
TRBV23-1	-	TRBJ1-5	-	CASSHRDNRVGNQPQHF	TGCGCCAGCAGTCACCGGGATAACAGGGTGGGCAATCAGCCCCAGCATTTT
TRBV18	-	TRBJ2-5	-	CASSHFDSLVQETQYF	TGTGCCAGCTCACACTTTGACAGCCTGGTACAAGAGACCCAGTACTTC
TRBV7-2	-	TRBJ2-3	-	CASSLTLTSTDTQYF	TGTGCCAGCAGCTTAACGTTGACTAGCACAGATACGCAGTATTTT
TRBV11-3	-	TRBJ2-1	-	CASSRRRGSEQFF	TGTGCCAGCAGCCGTAGGAGGGGTTCCGAACAGTTCTTC
TRBV7-9	-	TRBJ1-2	-	CASSHGTYTNYGYTF	TGTGCCAGCAGTCATGGGACATACACTAACTATGGCTACACCTTC
TRBV9	-	TRBJ1-3	TRBD1	CASSGQGTGDLSGNTIYF	TGTGCCAGCAGCGGCCAAGGGACAGGGGACCTATCTGGAAACACCATATATTTT
TRBV7-3	-	TRBJ2-2	-	CASSFGQSTGELFF	TGTGCCAGCAGCTTCGGACAGAGCACCGGGGAGCTGTTTTTT
TRBV5-1	-	TRBJ2-2	TRBD2	CASSPNLSGGNTGELFF	TGCGCCAGCAGCCCAAACCTTAGCGGGGGGAACACCGGGGAGCTGTTTTTT
TRBV7-9	-	TRBJ2-7	TRBD1	CALGSLTGAYEQYF	TGTGCCTTGGGCTCGTTGACAGGGGCCTACGAGCAGTACTTC
TRBV18	-	TRBJ2-7	TRBD2	CASSPRLAGDSYEQYF	TGTGCCAGCTCACCACGTCTAGCGGGTGACTCCTACGAGCAGTACTTC
TRBV19	-	TRBJ2-4	-	CASSIDAGAKNIQYF	TGTGCCAGTAGTATTGACGCGGGAGCCAAAAACATTCAGTACTTC
TRBV19	-	TRBJ1-5	TRBD1	CASSTGTGTDQPQHF	TGTGCCAGTAGTACCGGGACAGGGACGGATCAGCCCCAGCATTTT
TRBV5-5	-	TRBJ1-2	TRBD1	CASSPARAGGLYGYTF	TGTGCCAGCAGCCCGGCACGGGCAGGGGGCCTTTATGGCTACACCTTC
TRBV6-5	-	TRBJ1-4	TRBD1	CASSSRPGTGREKLFF	TGTGCCAGCAGTTCCCGACCCGGGACAGGGAGAGAAAAACTGTTTTTT
TRBV6-1	-	TRBJ1-5	-	CASRQDLGIRPQHF	TGTGCCAGCAGACAGGATTTGGGGATCAGGCCCCAGCATTTT
TRBV13	-	TRBJ2-3	TRBD2	CASSWTSGAIGGTDTQYF	TGTGCCAGCAGCTGGACTAGCGGGGCCATTGGGGGCACAGATACGCAGTATTTT
TRBV5-1	-	TRBJ2-3	TRBD1	CASSPGDRDTDTQYF	TGCGCCAGCAGCCCCGGAGACAGGGACACAGATACGCAGTATTTT
TRBV5-1	-	TRBJ2-7	TRBD1	CASSLAGGDPYEQYF	TGCGCCAGCAGCTTGGCAGGGGGCGACCCCTACGAGCAGTACTTC
TRBV11-2	-	TRBJ1-2	TRBD1	CASSLGTVSNYGYTF	TGTGCCAGCAGCTTGGGGACAGTTAGTAACTATGGCTACACCTTC
TRBV18	once	TRBJ2-7	-	CASSPPGGIVDEQYF	TGTGCCAGCTCACCACCAGGCGGCATAGTAGACGAGCAGTACTTC
TRBV11-2	-	TRBJ2-2	-	CASSELGGPANTGELFF	TGTGCCAGCAGCGAACTGGGGGGGCCGGCGAACACCGGGGAGCTGTTTTTT